The subject of this entry is one T cell receptor (beta chain). Its cognate antigen is unknown. This CDR3 region has 16 residues. Germline assignment: CDR1 SGDLS and CDR2 YYNGEE. Trimming at V came to 0 bases and at J to 0 bases, leaving 3 bases not matched to a gene. This entry belongs to a study of cytomegalovirus exposure and HLA in healthy donors. Regarding the study as a whole: For TCR beta chains, V- and J-gene trimming was later linked to a missense DCLRE1C variant. Later analysis identified several of the most significant clusters that appeared linked to common viral pathogens. Associated with cytomegalovirus, according to the listing, were 150 to 200 TCR beta chains.

The PCR had 60 Vbeta and 13 Jbeta primers. This table comes from immunoSEQ multiplex PCR, and its TCRdb copy is limited to in-frame clones, with some not included. The table has 150,000 to 200,000 clones, more than 70% seen once; the top ten hold approximately 1.5%. The rearrangement joins TRBV9 to TRBJ2-1; 7 bases are shared with TRBD1. Sequencing used PBMCs. The clonotype originates from a girl aged 5 to 17 in good health and CMV-seronegative. The CDR3 loop reads CASSVEGASSYNEQFF. The CDR3 nucleotides read TGTGCCAGCAGCGTAGAGGGGGCAAGCTCCTACAATGAGCAGTTCTTC.